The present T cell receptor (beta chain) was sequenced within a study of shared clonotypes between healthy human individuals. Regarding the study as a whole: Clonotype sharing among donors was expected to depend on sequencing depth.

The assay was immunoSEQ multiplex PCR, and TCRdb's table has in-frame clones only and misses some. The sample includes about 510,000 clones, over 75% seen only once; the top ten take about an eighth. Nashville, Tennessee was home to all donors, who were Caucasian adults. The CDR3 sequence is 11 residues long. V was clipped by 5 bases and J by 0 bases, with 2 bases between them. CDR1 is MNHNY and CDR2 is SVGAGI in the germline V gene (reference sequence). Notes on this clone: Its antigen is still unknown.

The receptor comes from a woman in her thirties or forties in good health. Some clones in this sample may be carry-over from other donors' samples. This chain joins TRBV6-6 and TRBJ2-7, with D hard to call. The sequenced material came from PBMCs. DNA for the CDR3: TGTGCCAGCAGTGCCTCCTACGAGCAGTACTTC. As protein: CASSASYEQYF.